The 26 T cell receptor beta chains below all came from one sample that was sequenced in a study of T cell changes during pregnancy in multiple sclerosis. Some clones are missing from TCRdb's copy, which holds only in-frame ones; the method was immunoSEQ multiplex PCR. The table lists 40,000 or so clones, 80% to 95% of them singletons. The source was CD8+ T cells from peripheral blood mononuclear cells, collected in the third trimester of pregnancy. All receptors derive from a female donor with multiple sclerosis, enrolled in a pregnancy study.

This chain connects TRBV30 to TRBJ2-1; 9 bases are shared with TRBD1. The CDR3 contains 11 residues. J lost 7 bases, V lost 5 bases, and 0 bases had no gene match. CDR1 GTSNPN and CDR2 SVGIG come from the germline V gene (reference sequence). The CDR3 is CAWGTGNEQFF. The CDR3 DNA is TGTGCCTGGGGGACAGGGAATGAGCAGTTCTTC.

V and J are TRBV4-3 and TRBJ1-3; the D is unclear. Germline V CDR1 and CDR2: LGHNA, YSLEER. Trimming took off 4 bases at V and 0 bases at J, with 13 bases between the two ends. This CDR3 is built from 16 residues. Here the CDR3 DNA reads TGCGCCAGCAGCCCCAAGCTAGCGAGCTCTGGAAACACCATATATTTT. It translates to CASSPKLASSGNTIYF.

V and J are TRBV18 and TRBJ2-1; 7 bases agree with TRBD1. Germline CDR1 is KGHSH and CDR2 is LQKENI. With V trimmed by 6 bases and J by 2 bases, 10 bases remained unmatched. The CDR3 contains 16 residues. DNA of the CDR3: TGTGCCAGCTCGCCCCCCCAGCAGGGGGCCTACAATGAGCAGTTCTTC. Protein: CASSPPQQGAYNEQFF.

The chain employs TRBV5-1 and TRBJ2-1, with a weak D call TRBD1 (6 bases). This CDR3 has 17 residues. Germline V gene sequence: CDR1 SGHRS, CDR2 YFSETQ. V lost 0 bases, J lost 1 base, and 14 bases lay in between. The CDR3 sequence is CASSLGGNRDSYNEQFF. The CDR3, as DNA: TGCGCCAGCAGCTTGGGGGGGAACAGGGATTCCTACAATGAGCAGTTCTTC.

The chain has TRBV27 and TRBJ2-7; unclear D gene. The CDR3 is 14 residues long. Germline values: CDR1 MNHEY, CDR2 SMNVEV (reference sequence). V lost 2 bases and J 4 bases, leaving 12 bases between the germline ends. In DNA, the CDR3 is TGTGCCAGCAGTTTAACCGACCCGACTTACGAGCAGTACTTC. Translating gives CASSLTDPTYEQYF.

This clone was seen more than once but under ten times. This chain joins TRBV5-4 and TRBJ2-5; maybe TRBD2 (6 bases). In germline, CDR1 is SGHNT, CDR2 YYREEE (reference sequence). V lost 5 bases and J 5 bases, leaving 13 bases between the germline ends. The CDR3 extends over 13 amino acids. Here the CDR3 reads CASRQRGWETQYF. CDR3 DNA: TGTGCCAGCAGACAACGGGGGTGGGAGACCCAGTACTTC.

This clone appeared a single time. The chain recombines TRBV29-1 with TRBJ2-5; D is ambiguous. Germline CDR1 reads SQVTM; CDR2 reads ANQGSEA. Trimming took off 4 bases at V and 5 bases at J, with 26 bases between the two ends. This CDR3 has 17 residues. This chain's CDR3 is CSVVSFYEAHSKETQYF. The CDR3 DNA reads as TGCAGCGTTGTCTCCTTTTATGAAGCCCACTCGAAGGAGACCCAGTACTTC.

This clone was recorded many times. CDR3 DNA sequence: TGTGCCAGCAGTGAGGGGACAGGGACCAATGAGCAGTTCTTC. Encoded protein: CASSEGTGTNEQFF. The J gene is TRBJ2-1, the V gene TRBV6-4, with 9 positions matching TRBD1. The CDR3 totals 14 residues. J lost 6 bases, V lost 3 bases, and 3 bases had no gene match. Germline CDR1 and CDR2: MRHNA and SNTAGT.

CDR3 region: CASSPRGGVSYEQYF. The CDR3 DNA reads as TGTGCCAGCAGCCCCCGCGGAGGGGTCTCCTACGAGCAGTACTTC. The chain links TRBV9 to TRBJ2-7, with a possible D match to TRBD2 (6 bases). Germline V CDR1 and CDR2: SGDLS, YYNGEE. Trimming pared 4 bases from V and 0 bases from J, leaving 14 bases between. The CDR3 is 15 residues long. The full variable domain, rest sourced from reference TRBV9 and TRBJ2-7, is DSGVTQTPKHLITATGQRVTLRCSPRSGDLSVYWYQQSLDQGLQFLIQYYNGEERAKGNILERFSAQQFPDLHSELNLSSLELGDSALYFCASSPRGGVSYEQYFGPGTRLTVT.

The chain couples TRBV19 to TRBJ2-1; 9 bases are shared with TRBD2. V lost 5 bases to trimming and J lost 0 bases; unmatched junction nucleotides: 2. The CDR3 runs to 15 residues. The germline V gene encodes CDR1 LNHDA and CDR2 SQIVND (reference sequence). The DNA of the CDR3 is TGTGCCAGTAGTGAACTAGCGGGCTCCTACAATGAGCAGTTCTTC. Its translation is CASSELAGSYNEQFF.

The chain is built from TRBV11-2 and TRBJ2-7; 9 nucleotides match TRBD2. Germline V gene lookup returns CDR1 SGHAT and CDR2 FQNNGV. V was pared by 0 bases and J by 0 bases, with 6 bases of the junction left unmatched. There are 17 residues in the CDR3. In DNA, the CDR3 is TGTGCCAGCAGCTTAGAGGCTAGCGGGGAATTCTCCTACGAGCAGTACTTC. Its translation: CASSLEASGEFSYEQYF.

This clone was found a few times. The rearrangement links TRBV7-9 to TRBJ2-1; D is unclear. The germline CDR1 and CDR2 sequences are SEHNR and FQNEAQ (reference sequence). The ends were cut back, 5 bases at V and 2 bases at J, with 22 bases in the middle. This CDR3 has 18 amino acids. The CDR3 DNA is TGTGCCAGCAGCCCCCCGGTGGGCGAGAGCCGTACCTACAATGAGCAGTTCTTC. It specifies CASSPPVGESRTYNEQFF. The full variable domain, completed using reference TRBV7-9 and TRBJ2-1, is DTGVSQNPRHKITKRGQNVTFRCDPISEHNRLYWYRQTLGQGPEFLTYFQNEAQLEKSRLLSDRFSAERPKGSFSTLEIQRTEQGDSAMYLCASSPPVGESRTYNEQFFGPGTRLTVL.

The chain joins TRBV4-1 to TRBJ2-3; perhaps TRBD2 as D (6 bases). V was clipped by 8 bases and J by 3 bases, with 15 bases between them. This CDR3 has 14 residues. Looked up from germline, CDR1 is MGHRA and CDR2 is YSYEKL. The CDR3: CASSPGERTDTQYF. In DNA, the CDR3 is TGCGCCAGCTCGCCGGGGGAGAGGACAGATACGCAGTATTTT.

This clone appeared a few times. This chain links TRBV4-3 with TRBJ2-3, with 8 nucleotides matching TRBD1. The CDR3 is 16 residues long. The V gene's germline CDR1 is LGHNA and CDR2 YSLEER. V lost 0 bases, J lost 6 bases, and 8 bases stayed unmatched. CDR3 nucleotides: TGCGCCAGCAGCCAAGATCTTGGACAGGGATCGGATACGCAGTATTTT. This gives the protein CASSQDLGQGSDTQYF.

This clone has just one count. The rearrangement joins TRBV5-6 to TRBJ2-7; D is perhaps TRBD1 (7 bases). Between the trimmed V and J ends, which lost 4 bases and 3 bases, there was a span of 17 bases. Per the germline V gene, CDR1 is SGHDT and CDR2 is YYEEEE. The CDR3 sequence is 15 residues long. CDR3 DNA sequence: TGTGCCAGCAGCGGCGAGACAGGGAGGATCTACGAGCAGTACTTC. It codes for CASSGETGRIYEQYF.

The CDR3 bases are TGTGCCAGCAGTCCCGGGACAGATTGGTATGGCTACACCTTC. It encodes CASSPGTDWYGYTF. The chain joins TRBV7-9 to TRBJ1-2, with 7 bases that match TRBD1. The CDR3 contains 14 residues. V dropped 6 bases and J dropped 5; count of bases not matched to a gene: 9. Germline V gene lookup returns CDR1 SEHNR and CDR2 FQNEAQ (reference sequence).

The CDR3 DNA sequence: TGTGCCAGCAGTCAACTAGCGGGAGCAGATACGCAGTATTTT. This codes for CASSQLAGADTQYF. The chain joins TRBV7-2 to TRBJ2-3, with TRBD2 matching over 11 bases. Trimming removed 6 bases from V and 4 bases from J; junction bases left unmatched: 3. Looked up from germline, CDR1 is SGHTA and CDR2 is FQGNSA. CDR3 length: 14 amino acids. The full variable domain, its missing parts supplied by reference TRBV7-2 and TRBJ2-3, is GAGVSQSPSNKVTEKGKDVELRCDPISGHTALYWYRQSLGQGLEFLIYFQGNSAPDKSGLPSDRFSAERTGGSVSTLTIQRTQQEDSAVYLCASSQLAGADTQYFGPGTRLTVL.

This chain links TRBV27 with TRBJ2-7; TRBD2 agrees at 7 bases. Germline values: CDR1 MNHEY, CDR2 SMNVEV (reference sequence). Trimming cost V 2 bases and J 4 bases; bases outside gene matches: 5. The CDR3 is 14 amino acids. Here the CDR3 DNA reads TGTGCCAGCAGTTTACGAGCGGGGTATTACGAGCAGTACTTC. Translating it yields CASSLRAGYYEQYF.

This chain uses TRBV27 with TRBJ2-5, with 8 bases aligning to TRBD2. Germline CDR1 is MNHEY and CDR2 is SMNVEV (reference sequence). Trimming took 5 bases from V and 5 from J; bases not matched to a gene: 10. The CDR3 has 15 residues. CDR3 nucleotides: TGTGCCAGCAGTAAGGAACTAGCGGATAGCGAGACCCAGTACTTC. It encodes CASSKELADSETQYF.

V gene TRBV6-4 combines with J gene TRBJ1-5, with D maybe TRBD1 (5 bases). Trimming removed 4 bases at V and 2 bases at J, with 9 bases between. The CDR3 is 14 amino acids. Germline loops: CDR1 MRHNA, CDR2 SNTAGT. For the CDR3, the DNA is TGTGCCAGCAGTGCCGGGGGAGGCAATCAGCCCCAGCATTTT. It translates to CASSAGGGNQPQHF.

The CDR3 region is CASSKKGGGGLIDGTQYF. CDR3 sequence (DNA): TGTGCCAGCAGCAAAAAGGGGGGCGGGGGGCTTATTGATGGTACGCAGTATTTT. This chain links TRBV21-1 with TRBJ2-3; the table gives TRBD2 as D, unverified against the DNA. TRBV21-1 represents a pseudogene. CDR3 length equals 18 residues.

The chain joins TRBV27 to TRBJ2-1; 7 positions agree with TRBD1. The CDR3 totals 14 residues. The V segment lost 7 bases and the J segment 3 bases; nucleotides outside the gene matches: 6. Germline V gene lookup returns CDR1 MNHEY and CDR2 SMNVEV (reference sequence). The CDR3 DNA reads TGTGCCAGCACCTACACAGGGGTCTACAATGAGCAGTTCTTC. Residues: CASTYTGVYNEQFF.

This clone occurred once. The rearrangement joins TRBV19 to TRBJ2-1; TRBD2 is a possible D gene (6 bases). The germline CDR1 and CDR2 sequences are LNHDA and SQIVND (reference sequence). V was pared by 1 base and J by 0 bases, with 7 bases between. The CDR3 is made up of 15 amino acids. The CDR3 protein is CASSIAGDSYNEQFF. The CDR3 DNA sequence: TGTGCCAGTAGTATAGCGGGGGACTCCTACAATGAGCAGTTCTTC. Supplemented by reference TRBV19 and TRBJ2-1, the full variable domain reads DGGITQSPKYLFRKEGQNVTLSCEQNLNHDAMYWYRQDPGQGLRLIYYSQIVNDFQKGDIAEGYSVSREKKESFPLTVTSAQKNPTAFYLCASSIAGDSYNEQFFGPGTRLTVL.

The V call is TRBV7-9, the J call TRBJ2-1; 9 nucleotides agree with TRBD1. The ends lost 5 bases at V and 12 bases at J; junction bases unmatched: 5. Germline V gives CDR1 SEHNR, CDR2 FQNEAQ (reference sequence). This CDR3 is built from 12 residues. The CDR3 loop reads CASSPGQGGQFF. The CDR3 nucleotides are TGTGCCAGCAGCCCGGGACAGGGTGGGCAGTTCTTC.

The V gene is TRBV19, the J gene TRBJ1-1; perhaps TRBD1 as D (6 bases). Germline V CDR1 and CDR2: LNHDA, SQIVND (reference sequence). Trimming cost V 3 bases and J 1 base, with 12 bases left between them. The CDR3 has 15 residues. The CDR3 reads CASSMNRDSNTEAFF. CDR3 DNA: TGTGCCAGTAGTATGAACAGGGATTCGAACACTGAAGCTTTCTTT.

V gene TRBV28 combines with J gene TRBJ2-7; 11 positions agree with TRBD2. The CDR3 length is 16 residues. In germline, CDR1 is MDHEN, CDR2 SYDVKM. V was pared by 3 bases and J by 0 bases, with 4 bases of the junction left unmatched. The DNA of the CDR3 is TGTGCCAGCAGTTTTGGGACTAGCGGAAGCTCCTACGAGCAGTACTTC. It yields the protein CASSFGTSGSSYEQYF.